Described below is a single T cell receptor (beta chain) sequence and its context. This clone was counted between two and nine times. Its antigen remains unidentified. The record has no base qualities; no much larger clone is one base away. CDR1 and CDR2 (SGHTA, FQGNSA) derive from the germline V gene. Trimming leaves V shorter by 1 base and J shorter by 4 bases, with the junction holding 8 bases beyond the gene matches. From cysteine to phenylalanine, the CDR3 is 17 amino acids long. Just CDR3 DNA is preserved here, 51 bases in frame from base 1. These data come from a study of blood T cell repertoires in COVID-19 (dated by TCRdb to 2020 to 2022). Some background on the complete study: Collaborator samples came from the United States, Italy and Spain and covered acute and convalescent phases of COVID-19. The prospective study material was composed of cDNA or gDNA derived from T cells, B-cell-depleted T cells, or PBMCs. Subjects who had been exposed to COVID-19, were actively infected with it, or had recovered from it provided the deeply sampled blood TCRbeta repertoires that made up the dataset. The repertoires were made available in a free public database intended to serve as a resource for research on the immune response to SARS-CoV-2. Samples were obtained from the ongoing ImmuneRACE study (first 160 participants) and from 950 to 1,500 subjects provided by 6 global collaborators. A de-identified subject ID, COVID-19 status, age in years and sex were almost always included in the sample metadata. Where available, HLA class I and class II types were taken from metadata supplied by the sample provider and were not determined by assay-based typing.

TCRbeta CDR3 regions were amplified from genomic DNA using the immunoSEQ Assay, a bias-controlled multiplex PCR. From the authors' description of their analysis: Nucleated cell counts per sample were estimated from amplification of reference gene primers within the assay. To quantify the absolute abundance of each unique TCRbeta CDR3 rearrangement, sequence reads were collapsed and filtered. For each sample, productive Simpson clonality was calculated as the square root of Simpson's diversity index across productive rearrangements. TCRdb mirrors the immuneACCESS table, restricted to in-frame sequences. Some clones are absent from its copies; in checked studies, under half trace to an unresolved V gene, and the reason for the others is unknown. The DNA was the basis for D and trimming; V, J and clone size are from that table. Here the sample has about 160,000 clones; 65% to 85% occur a single time. In total, the top ten clones hold 3.7% of the sample.

The study at large found these results: The quantity of clinical and demographic metadata differed by source and by participant and was supplied without curation.

Whole blood was collected in K2EDTA tubes by collaborating institutions according to the institutions' own protocols. For TCRbeta analysis, collaborators shipped samples in one of three forms: frozen whole blood, isolated PBMCs, or DNA extracted from either of those sample types. The TCR was taken from a woman of 80 years or more with acute or convalescent COVID-19. The rearrangement combines TRBV7-2 with TRBJ2-3, and TRBD2 matches 10 of the central bases. Sequenced: peripheral blood. The CDR3 region has the sequence CASSLGASGGFSDTQYF. The bases are TGTGCCAGCAGCTTAGGGGCTAGCGGGGGTTTCTCAGATACGCAGTATTTT.